This T cell receptor beta chain was obtained from a study of T cells expressing NK-cell markers. In the study overall: Cells sorted as CD3+CD56+NKG2C+, CD3+CD56+NKG2C- and CD3+CD56-NKG2C+ T cells supplied the TCR beta repertoires.

5'RACE template switching with UMIs produced the TCR beta cDNA. TCRdb re-called the 5' RACE reads; every CDR3 protein appears as one record, without DNA. Seen in this sample are about 370,000 distinct CDR3 sequences; the ten most common clones hold around 10%. Of note for this clonotype: Its antigen is not identified.

The germline gives CDR1 MNHEY, CDR2 SMNVEV (reference sequence). CDR3 length equals 14 residues. Points from the study as a whole: The CD3+CD56-NKG2C+ fraction of four donors was likewise dominated by these clonotypes. Questions lingered over whether expanded NKG2C+ T cell clones were HCMV-specific.

The specimen was blood T cells: a sorted CD56 or NKG2C T cell subset, CD4+ or CD8+ T cells, or bulk PBMC T cells (not recorded which). This receptor was obtained from a woman between 45 and 65 years old in good health. The rearrangement joins TRBV27 to TRBJ2-7; the D gene TCRdb calls, TRBD2, cannot be checked with no DNA. The CDR3 reads CASSFSTGRGEQYF.